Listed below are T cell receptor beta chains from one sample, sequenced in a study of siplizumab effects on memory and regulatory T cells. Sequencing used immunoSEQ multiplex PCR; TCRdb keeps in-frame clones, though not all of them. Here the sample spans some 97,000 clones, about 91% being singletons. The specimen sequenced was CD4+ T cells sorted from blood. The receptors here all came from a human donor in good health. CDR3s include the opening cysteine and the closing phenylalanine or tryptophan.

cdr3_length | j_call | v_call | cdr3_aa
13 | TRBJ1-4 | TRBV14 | CASSRQGNEKLFF
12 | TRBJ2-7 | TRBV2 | CASSFQGFEQYF
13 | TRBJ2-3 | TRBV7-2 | CASSVLRADTQYF
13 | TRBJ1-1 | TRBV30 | CAWSGQGGTEAFF
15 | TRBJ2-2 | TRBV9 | CASSPQRGGTGELFF
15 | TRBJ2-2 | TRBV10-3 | CAIRSLAGGTGELFF
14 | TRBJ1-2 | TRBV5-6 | CASSLGDNTYGYTF
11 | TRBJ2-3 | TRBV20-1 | CSASKERTQYF
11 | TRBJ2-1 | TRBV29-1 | CSVETRAQQFF
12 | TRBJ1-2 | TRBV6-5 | CASGGGSYGYTF
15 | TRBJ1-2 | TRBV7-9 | CASSPPGQGAGGYTF
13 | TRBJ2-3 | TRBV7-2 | CASSSRGTDTQYF
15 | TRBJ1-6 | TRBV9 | CASSAQGAGNSPLHF
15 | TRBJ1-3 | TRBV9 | CASSVEGSSGNTIYF
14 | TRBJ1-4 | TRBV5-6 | CASSLGPLGEKLFF
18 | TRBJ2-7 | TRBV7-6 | CASSLEGLAGGSSYEQYF
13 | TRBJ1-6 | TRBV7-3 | CASSGTTQGPLHF
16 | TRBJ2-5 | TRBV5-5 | CASRRIRDRDQETQYF
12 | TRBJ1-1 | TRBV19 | CASSPIGSEAFF
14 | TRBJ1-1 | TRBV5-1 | CASSLGRTPREAFF
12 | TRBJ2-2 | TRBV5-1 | CAITGGHGELFF
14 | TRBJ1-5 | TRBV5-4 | CARIKDSSNQPQHF
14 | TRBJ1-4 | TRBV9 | CASSTTGRQEKLFF
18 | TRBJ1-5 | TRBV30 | CAWLSFGDHLRRAQPQHF
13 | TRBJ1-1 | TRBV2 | CASGRTGHGSNLF
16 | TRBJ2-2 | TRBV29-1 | CSVEFAYPTNTGELFF
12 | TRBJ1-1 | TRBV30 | CAWSPGLLRPFF
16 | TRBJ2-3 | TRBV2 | CASSEEAGWATDTQYF
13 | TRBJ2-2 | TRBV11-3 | CASSLAEVGELFF
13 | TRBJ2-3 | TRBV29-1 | CSVVGRVTDTQYF
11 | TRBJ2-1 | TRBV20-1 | CSASEPGEQFF
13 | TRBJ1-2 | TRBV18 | CASSPPQGEGYTF
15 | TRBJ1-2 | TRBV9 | CASSVESRQHYGYTF
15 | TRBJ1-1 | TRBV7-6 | CASSRRTPPNTEAFF
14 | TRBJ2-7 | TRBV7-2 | CASSWAMPDYEQYF
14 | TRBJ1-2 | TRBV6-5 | CASSLGQGVGGYTF
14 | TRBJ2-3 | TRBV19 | CASSIGPSTDTQYF
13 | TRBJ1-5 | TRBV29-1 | CSVGGESNQPQHF
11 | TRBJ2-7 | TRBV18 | CASSKGGEQYF
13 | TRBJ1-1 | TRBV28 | CASRGNSNAEAFF
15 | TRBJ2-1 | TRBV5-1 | CASSFPKTGINEQFF